Presented here are 20 T cell receptor beta chains from one specimen sequenced in a study of T cells in Graves' hyperthyroidism and ophthalmopathy. Amplification yielded TCR beta CDR3 regions, with RNA transcripts as the source. Initially, a first-round RT-PCR of the TCR CDR3 employed the HTBI primer set. In TCRdb, the multiplex PCR reads were re-called with MiXCR into one record per CDR3 protein. The table has fewer than 850,000 distinct CDR3 sequences, around a sixth seen once; the top ten hold about 14%. The sample consisted of blood. The receptors originated from a man aged 45-65 years with Graves' hyperthyroidism.

This clonotype was observed a handful of times. V gene TRBV29-1 combines with J gene TRBJ2-3, with 7 bases aligning to TRBD2. With 1 base clipped from V and 3 bases from J, the junction kept 10 bases outside the gene matches. The CDR3 contains 16 residues. Germline CDR1 is SQVTM and CDR2 is ANQGSEA. CDR3 in DNA: TGCAGCGTTGAAGGGTGGGGCGGGAGTAGGACAGATACGCAGTATTTT. Translated, it gives CSVEGWGGSRTDTQYF.

The sample holds many counts of this clonotype. The rearrangement uses TRBV6-5 and TRBJ2-5; maybe TRBD1 (5 bases). CDR3 length equals 13 residues. V was pared by 0 bases and J by 14 bases, with 16 bases between. Per the germline V gene, CDR1 is MNHEY and CDR2 is SVGAGI. CDR3 coding DNA: TGTGCCAGCAGTTACTCGATAACAGGCGAAATTTACTTC. Translation: CASSYSITGEIYF.

This clonotype was counted between two and nine times. A read error may produce the germline difference seen at one junction end. V and J are TRBV12-3 or TRBV12-4 and TRBJ2-7; D is perhaps TRBD1 or TRBD2 (5 bases each). CDR3 length: 12 amino acids. This chain's CDR3 is CASSWSRDEQCF. The CDR3 bases are TGTGCCAGCAGTTGGAGCCGGGACGAGCAGTGCTTC.

Points on this clonotype: One end of the junction is discordant with germline, which a read error may explain. The V call is TRBV5-1, the J call TRBJ1-2; 9 bases agree with TRBD1. The germline V gene has CDR1 SGHRS and CDR2 YFSETQ. This CDR3 is built from 17 residues. As DNA, the CDR3 is TGTGCCAGCAGCTATAGATCACAGGGGGCTCGCTCCTATGGCTACACCTTC. Its protein product is CASSYRSQGARSYGYTF. The complete variable domain, with remaining parts taken from reference TRBV5-1 and TRBJ1-2, reads KAGVTQTPRYLIKTRGQQVTLSCSPISGHRSVSWYQQTPGQGLQFLFEYFSETQRNKGNFPGRFSGRQFSNSRSEMNVSTLELGDSALYLCASSYRSQGARSYGYTFGSGTRLTVV.

V usage is TRBV3-1 and J usage is TRBJ2-1; the D is unclear. There are 14 residues in the CDR3. The germline V gene has CDR1 LGHDT and CDR2 YNNKEL (reference sequence). V was trimmed by 0 bases and J by 6 bases, leaving 9 bases between them. The CDR3: CASSQDGYGNEQFF. The CDR3 region has the DNA TGTGCCAGCAGCCAAGATGGATACGGCAATGAGCAGTTCTTC.

This clonotype was found many times. This chain connects TRBV27 to TRBJ1-2; a possible D gene is TRBD1 (5 bases). Germline values: CDR1 MNHEY, CDR2 SMNVEV (reference sequence). V was shortened by 6 bases and J by 3 bases, with 14 bases between the two germline ends. This CDR3 spans 14 amino acids. The CDR3 loop is CASSPRGEDYGYTF. CDR3 coding DNA: TGTGCCAGCAGCCCCCGGGGGGAGGACTATGGCTACACCTTC.

The chain has TRBV10-3 and TRBJ2-3; 11 bases line up with TRBD2. V was pared by 6 bases and J by 3 bases, with 2 bases of the junction left unmatched. CDR3 length equals 14 residues. Germline lookup yields CDR1 ENHRY and CDR2 SYGVKD. CDR3 loop: CAIRGLAETDTQYF. The CDR3 DNA is TGTGCCATCAGGGGACTAGCGGAAACAGATACGCAGTATTTT.

This clonotype was seen only a few times. The chain couples TRBV7-9 to TRBJ2-7; D remains ambiguous. The germline CDR1 and CDR2 sequences are SEHNR and FQNEAQ (reference sequence). The V gene lost 1 base and the J gene lost 5 bases, with 6 bases spanning the gap. CDR3 size: 12 residues. The CDR3 DNA is TGTGCCAGCAGCTTAGTGGAAAACGAGCAGTACTTC. It specifies CASSLVENEQYF.

This clonotype has only a few counts. A read error may explain this, as a much larger clone is one base away. This chain links TRBV12-3 or TRBV12-4 with TRBJ2-1; TRBD2 matches 7 bases. V was clipped by 4 bases and J by 2 bases; unmatched bases: 5. The CDR3 covers 15 residues. CDR3 nucleotide sequence: TGTGCCAGCAGTTACGGCGGGAGACCCTACAATGAGCAGTTCTTC. It encodes CASSYGGRPYNEQFF.

In this sample, this clonotype turned up once. The chain uses TRBV5-1 and TRBJ2-3, with unresolved D. This CDR3 is 13 amino acids long. In germline, CDR1 is SGHRS, CDR2 YFSETQ. V shed 3 bases and J shed 4 bases, with 9 bases lying between them. The CDR3 DNA reads TGCGCCAGCAGCTGGAGTCGGGCAGATACGCAGTATTTT. Its translation is CASSWSRADTQYF.

This clonotype has a handful of counts. The rearrangement links TRBV19 to TRBJ1-5, with D unclear. This CDR3 comprises 14 residues. The V gene lost 9 bases and the J gene lost 0 bases, with 12 bases spanning the gap. Per the germline V gene, CDR1 is LNHDA and CDR2 is SQIVND (reference sequence). The CDR3 nucleotides are TGTGCCAGCACTGGGCCAACTAGCAATCAGCCCCAGCATTTT. Amino acid sequence: CASTGPTSNQPQHF.

Regarding this clonotype: This may come from a read error, since a much larger clone is one base off. The CDR3 nucleotides are TGTGCCAGCAGTTTATCAGGGGGCGATTGGGAGACCCGGTACTTC. Translated, it gives CASSLSGGDWETRYF. This chain links TRBV28 with TRBJ2-5, with 8 bases identical to TRBD1. Germline V gene data show CDR1 as MDHEN and CDR2 as SYDVKM. The CDR3 runs to 15 residues.

This clonotype was found many times. This chain joins TRBV12-3 or TRBV12-4 and TRBJ2-5, with 9 nucleotides matching TRBD1. Trimming cost V 4 bases and J 9 bases; bases outside gene matches: 3. The CDR3 loop spans 12 amino acids. The CDR3 nucleotides read TGTGCCAGCAGTTCGGGGACAGGGCCCCAGTACTTC. Translation: CASSSGTGPQYF.

This clonotype came up a few times. This rearrangement joins TRBV28 to TRBJ1-1; D unclear. The CDR3 runs 10 residues. Germline CDR1 and CDR2: MDHEN and SYDVKM. Trimming removed 5 bases from V and 7 bases from J, with 5 bases in between. In DNA form, the CDR3 reads TGTGCCAGCAGTCAAATTGAAGCTTTCTTT. Protein product: CASSQIEAFF.

Of note for this clonotype: A read error may account for a junction end that differs from germline. V is TRBV30 and J is TRBJ2-1, with TRBD2 identical over 12 bases. The CDR3 is 16 amino acids. The germline V gene encodes CDR1 GTSNPN and CDR2 SVGIG (reference sequence). The CDR3 DNA follows: TGTGCCCGGAGGCCCCAGCGGACTAGCGGGAAGGATGAGCAGTTCTTC. Its translation: CARRPQRTSGKDEQFF. Based on the CDR3 plus reference TRBV30 and TRBJ2-1, the full variable domain is SQTIHQWPATLVQPVGSPLSLECTVEGTSNPNLYWYRQAAGRGLQLLFYSVGIGQISSEVPQNLSASRPQDRQFILSSKKLLLSDSGFYLCARRPQRTSGKDEQFFGPGTRLTVL.

The genes are TRBV5-1 and TRBJ2-3; 9 positions agree with TRBD1. The germline V gene has CDR1 SGHRS and CDR2 YFSETQ. CDR3 size: 16 residues. With V trimmed by 4 bases and J by 2 bases, 8 bases remained unmatched. The CDR3 sequence: CASSQGQGSYTDTQYF. The CDR3 coding sequence is TGCGCCAGCAGCCAAGGACAGGGGTCTTACACAGATACGCAGTATTTT. Looking up the rest from reference TRBV5-1 and TRBJ2-3 gives the full variable domain: KAGVTQTPRYLIKTRGQQVTLSCSPISGHRSVSWYQQTPGQGLQFLFEYFSETQRNKGNFPGRFSGRQFSNSRSEMNVSTLELGDSALYLCASSQGQGSYTDTQYFGPGTRLTVL.

This clonotype was seen more than once but under ten times. V usage is TRBV19 and J usage is TRBJ2-7; perhaps TRBD1 as D (6 bases). V lost 5 bases to trimming and J lost 0 bases, with 17 bases between them. The CDR3 is 16 residues long. Germline values: CDR1 LNHDA, CDR2 SQIVND (reference sequence). CDR3: CASSLPTGTNSYEQYF. The CDR3 nucleotides are TGTGCCAGTAGTCTTCCGACTGGGACAAACTCCTACGAGCAGTACTTC.

The sample holds many counts of this clonotype. The chain couples TRBV2 to TRBJ2-3; possibly TRBD1 for D (6 bases). CDR1 is SNHLY, CDR2 FYNNEI, per germline. V lost 4 bases and J 2 bases, leaving 10 bases between the germline ends. This CDR3 region has 14 residues. CDR3 in DNA: TGTGCCAGCAGTGTCGGGACAACCACAGATACGCAGTATTTT. Translating it yields CASSVGTTTDTQYF.

This clonotype appeared a few times. The chain has TRBV20-1 and TRBJ2-2; D is ambiguous. This CDR3 is built from 15 residues. V was pared by 1 base and J by 7 bases, with 16 bases between. Per germline, CDR1 DFQATT and CDR2 SNEGSKA (reference sequence). The CDR3 nucleotides read TGCAGTGCTAGAGGCAAGGGCAGAGGCCACGGGGAGCTGTTTTTT. Protein product: CSARGKGRGHGELFF.

This clonotype was recorded many times. V usage is TRBV20-1 and J usage is TRBJ2-3; D is undetermined. This CDR3 has 13 residues. The V end lost 5 bases, the J end lost 1 base, and 10 bases lay between the germline ends. Germline V gene sequence: CDR1 DFQATT, CDR2 SNEGSKA (reference sequence). The CDR3 loop reads CSARPTGTDTQYF. CDR3 nucleotides: TGCAGTGCTCGGCCGACGGGCACAGATACGCAGTATTTT.